The clone carrying this T cell receptor beta chain was counted ten times or more. Its target is unknown. The junction and the germline gene differ at one end; a read error may be behind it. Researchers built TCR beta libraries using quantitative 5'-RACE with molecular barcodes. TCRdb reanalysed the 5' RACE reads using MiXCR and keeps one entry per CDR3 protein. The sample lists about 220,000 distinct CDR3 sequences; approximately 7.3% were seen once. The germline CDR1 and CDR2 sequences are MDHEN and SYDVKM. The CDR3 runs to 13 residues. This record comes from a study of CD8 T cells in ankylosing spondylitis. Study results and limitations: Made up of about eight highly homologous variants, a TCR beta motif appeared characteristic of ankylosing spondylitis blood.

The sequence was collected from a male donor with ankylosing spondylitis. The rearrangement uses TRBV28 and TRBJ2-3, with 11 bases aligning to TRBD2. The sequenced material came from blood, either unsorted or a sorted T cell fraction (not recorded which). DNA of the CDR3: TGTGCCAGCAGTCTACTAGCGGGGGCCTCCCAGGATTTT. Its translation is CASSLLAGASQDF.